The T cell receptor (beta chain) described here comes from a study of shared clonotypes between healthy human individuals. Original processing methods: Filtering differed since immunoSEQ provided only junctions, with no quality scores. Sequenced by immunoSEQ multiplex PCR; TCRdb stores in-frame clones only, minus some. From that table come the V and J calls and clone size; the DNA was used to work out D and trimming. This table has about 480,000 clones, 60% to 80% appearing once. Germline V CDR1 and CDR2: SGHRS, YFSETQ. Trimming removed 3 bases at V and 2 bases at J, with 8 bases between. The CDR3 is 13 residues long. To note about this clone: The sample holds other DNA sequences that translate to the same CDR3.

V usage is TRBV5-1 and J usage is TRBJ1-2; possibly TRBD1 for D (6 bases). Sequencing was performed on PBMCs. The TCR comes from a woman in her thirties or forties in good health. Some clones in this sample may be carry-over from other donors' samples. The CDR3 DNA reads TGCGCCAGCAGCTCGACAGGCAACTATGGCTACACCTTC. This translates into CASSSTGNYGYTF.